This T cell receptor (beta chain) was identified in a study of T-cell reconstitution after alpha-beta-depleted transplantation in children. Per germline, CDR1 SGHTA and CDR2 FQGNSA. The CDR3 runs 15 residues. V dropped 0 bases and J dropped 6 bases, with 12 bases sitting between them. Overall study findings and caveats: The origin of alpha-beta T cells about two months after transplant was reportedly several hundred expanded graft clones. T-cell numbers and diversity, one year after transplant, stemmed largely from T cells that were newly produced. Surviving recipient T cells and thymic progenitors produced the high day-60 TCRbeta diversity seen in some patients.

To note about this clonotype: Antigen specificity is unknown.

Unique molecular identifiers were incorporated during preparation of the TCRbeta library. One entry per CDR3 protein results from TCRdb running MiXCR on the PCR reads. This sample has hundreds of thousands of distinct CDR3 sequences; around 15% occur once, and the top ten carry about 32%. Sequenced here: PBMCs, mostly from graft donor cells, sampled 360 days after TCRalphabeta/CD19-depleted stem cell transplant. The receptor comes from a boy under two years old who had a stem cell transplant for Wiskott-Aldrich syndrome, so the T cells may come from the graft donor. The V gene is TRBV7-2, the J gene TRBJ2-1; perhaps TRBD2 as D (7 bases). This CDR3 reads CASSLATSRGNEQFF. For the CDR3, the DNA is TGTGCCAGCAGCTTAGCGACTAGCAGGGGCAATGAGCAGTTCTTC.